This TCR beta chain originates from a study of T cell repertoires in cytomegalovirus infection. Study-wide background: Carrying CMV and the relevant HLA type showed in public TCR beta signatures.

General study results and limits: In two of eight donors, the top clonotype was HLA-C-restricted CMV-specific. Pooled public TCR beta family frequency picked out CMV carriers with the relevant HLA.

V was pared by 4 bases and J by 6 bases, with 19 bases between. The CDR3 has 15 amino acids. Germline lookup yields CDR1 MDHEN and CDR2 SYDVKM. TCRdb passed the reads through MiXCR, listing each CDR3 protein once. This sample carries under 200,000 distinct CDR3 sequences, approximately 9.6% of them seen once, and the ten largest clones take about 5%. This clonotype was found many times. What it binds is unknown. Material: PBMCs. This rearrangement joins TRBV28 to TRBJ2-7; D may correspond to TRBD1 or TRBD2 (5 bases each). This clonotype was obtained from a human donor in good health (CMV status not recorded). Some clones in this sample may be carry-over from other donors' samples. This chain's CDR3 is CASSSPGRWTTEQYF. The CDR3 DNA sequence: TGTGCCAGCAGTTCGCCGGGACGGTGGACAACCGAGCAGTACTTC.